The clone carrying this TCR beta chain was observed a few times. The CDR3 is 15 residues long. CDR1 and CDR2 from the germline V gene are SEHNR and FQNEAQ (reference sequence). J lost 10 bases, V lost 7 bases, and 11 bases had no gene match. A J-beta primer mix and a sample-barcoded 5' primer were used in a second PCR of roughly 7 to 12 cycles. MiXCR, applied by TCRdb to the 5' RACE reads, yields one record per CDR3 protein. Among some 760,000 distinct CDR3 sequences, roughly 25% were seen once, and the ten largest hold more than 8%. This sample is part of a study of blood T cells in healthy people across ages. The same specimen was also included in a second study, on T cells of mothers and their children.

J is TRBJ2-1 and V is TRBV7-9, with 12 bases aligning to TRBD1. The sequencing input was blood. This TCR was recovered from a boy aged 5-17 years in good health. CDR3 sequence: CASTLTGQGAGEQFF. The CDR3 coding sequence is TGTGCCAGCACCCTGACGGGACAGGGGGCCGGGGAGCAGTTCTTC. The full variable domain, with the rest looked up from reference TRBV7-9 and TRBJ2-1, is DTGVSQNPRHKITKRGQNVTFRCDPISEHNRLYWYRQTLGQGPEFLTYFQNEAQLEKSRLLSDRFSAERPKGSFSTLEIQRTEQGDSAMYLCASTLTGQGAGEQFFGPGTRLTVL.